Below are 23 T cell receptor beta chains sequenced from a single sample in a study of blood T cell repertoires in COVID-19. This table comes from immunoSEQ multiplex PCR, and its TCRdb copy is limited to in-frame clones, with some not included. Among a few hundred thousand clones listed, roughly 87% were seen once. Specimen: peripheral blood. These receptors were taken from a man between 50 and 59 years old with active or convalescent COVID-19.

Worth noting for this clone: The junction departs from germline at one end; a sequencing error may be responsible. This chain uses TRBV3-1 (or the pseudogene TRBV3-2) with TRBJ2-3, with 7 nucleotides matching TRBD1. This CDR3 comprises 11 residues. In germline, CDR1 is LGHDT, CDR2 YNNKEL (reference sequence). The DNA of the CDR3 is TGTGCCAGCAGCCGACAAGACAGGGTTTCGTTT. It specifies CASSRQDRVSF.

This chain connects TRBV24-1 to TRBJ2-7; 7 bases map to TRBD1. Germline assignment: CDR1 KGHDR and CDR2 SFDVKD. This CDR3 comprises 13 residues. Germline trimming cut 3 bases from V and 3 bases from J; bases unmatched to any gene: 1. CDR3 DNA sequence: TGTGCCACCAGTGATGGGACAGTCTACGAGCAGTACTTC. Residues: CATSDGTVYEQYF.

This chain links TRBV5-4 with TRBJ1-1; 8 bases are shared with TRBD1. This CDR3 region has 16 residues. V shed 4 bases, J shed 1 base, and the junction held 9 bases outside the gene matches. Per the germline V gene, CDR1 is SGHNT and CDR2 is YYREEE (reference sequence). The CDR3 sequence: CASSPGQALKNTEAFF. In nucleotides, the CDR3 is TGTGCCAGCAGCCCGGGACAGGCCCTTAAGAACACTGAAGCTTTCTTT.

The chain is built from TRBV10-1 and TRBJ2-3, with TRBD2 matching 14 bases. The germline CDR1 and CDR2 sequences are WNHNN and SYGVQD (reference sequence). The CDR3 sequence is 15 residues long. The junction had 3 bases not matched to a gene; V was cut back by 8 bases and J by 2 bases. CDR3 sequence: CASSGLAGDTDTQYF. Here the CDR3 DNA reads TGCGCCAGCTCGGGACTAGCGGGGGACACAGATACGCAGTATTTT.

The CDR3 DNA reads TGTGCCAGCAGTTCCACAGGTGTGCCCGTAGAGACCCAGTACTTC. Translating it yields CASSSTGVPVETQYF. The chain is built from TRBV28 and TRBJ2-5; D might be TRBD1 (5 bases). Germline values: CDR1 MDHEN, CDR2 SYDVKM. This CDR3 comprises 15 residues. V dropped 4 bases and J dropped 4 bases, with 16 bases sitting between them.

As DNA, the CDR3 is TGTGCCAGCAGTTATAGATCAACTAATGAAAAACTGTTTTTT. Translating it yields CASSYRSTNEKLFF. The genes are TRBV7-9 and TRBJ1-4; D remains ambiguous. The CDR3 has 14 residues. From germline, CDR1 is SEHNR and CDR2 FQNEAQ (reference sequence). V lost 6 bases and J 0 bases, leaving 8 bases between the germline ends.

V usage is TRBV3-1 (or the pseudogene TRBV3-2) and J usage is TRBJ2-7; maybe TRBD2 (6 bases). This CDR3 is built from 14 residues. V lost 3 bases and J lost 4, with 13 bases in between. In germline, CDR1 is LGHDT, CDR2 YNNKEL (reference sequence). The CDR3 DNA is TGTGCCAGCAGCCACCGACTAGGTAGTTACGAGCAGTACTTC. Residues: CASSHRLGSYEQYF.

The chain recombines TRBV7-9 with TRBJ1-1; 7 bases are a match to TRBD1. J was trimmed by 8 bases and V by 3 bases; bases with no gene match: 3. The CDR3 runs 12 residues. Germline V gives CDR1 SEHNR, CDR2 FQNEAQ (reference sequence). The DNA of the CDR3 is TGTGCCAGCAGCTTGACAGGGATAGAAGCTTTCTTT. Translation gives CASSLTGIEAFF. Filled out from reference TRBV7-9 and TRBJ1-1, the complete variable domain reads DTGVSQNPRHKITKRGQNVTFRCDPISEHNRLYWYRQTLGQGPEFLTYFQNEAQLEKSRLLSDRFSAERPKGSFSTLEIQRTEQGDSAMYLCASSLTGIEAFFGQGTRLTVV.

The DNA of the CDR3 is TGTGCCAGCAGTGATCTACCGGGGAGGAGCATGGGGGAGTACTTC. It specifies CASSDLPGRSMGEYF. The rearrangement uses TRBV6-1 and TRBJ2-7; possibly TRBD2 for D (6 bases). CDR3 length: 15 residues. CDR1 is MNHNS and CDR2 is SASEGT in the germline V gene. Trimming stripped 3 bases from V and 11 bases from J, with 23 bases between.

The V call is TRBV7-6, the J call TRBJ2-1; 9 nucleotides line up with TRBD1. Germline V CDR1 and CDR2: SGHVS, FNYEAQ. The CDR3 is made up of 16 amino acids. V dropped 1 base and J dropped 1; count of bases not matched to a gene: 2. This CDR3 is CASSLDGTGSYNEQFF. For the CDR3, the DNA is TGTGCCAGCAGCTTAGACGGGACAGGGTCCTACAATGAGCAGTTCTTC.

This clone was observed a handful of times. The V and J genes are TRBV10-3 and TRBJ1-2; no clear D. The germline gives CDR1 ENHRY, CDR2 SYGVKD. V was cut by 0 bases and J by 6 bases, with 8 bases left in between. The CDR3 runs to 13 residues. The CDR3 DNA reads TGTGCCATCAGTGAGTCGGGCAGCCATGGCTACACCTTC. It is translated as CAISESGSHGYTF.

This rearrangement joins TRBV28 to TRBJ1-2; TRBD1 might be the D (5 bases). Germline V gives CDR1 MDHEN, CDR2 SYDVKM. The CDR3 loop spans 15 amino acids. Trimming took off 3 bases at V and 2 bases at J, with 13 bases between the two ends. CDR3 region: CASSFGGRQNYGYTF. CDR3 sequence (DNA): TGTGCCAGCAGTTTCGGCGGGAGACAGAACTATGGCTACACCTTC.

There are a few counts of this clone. V and J are TRBV7-2 and TRBJ2-5; D not certain. The germline CDR1 and CDR2 sequences are SGHTA and FQGNSA. The V end lost 5 bases, the J end lost 8 bases, and 9 bases lay between the germline ends. The CDR3 runs to 11 residues. CDR3: CASSPSTTQYF. The CDR3 DNA follows: TGTGCCAGCAGCCCTTCGACAACCCAGTACTTC.

This rearrangement joins TRBV10-3 to TRBJ2-3, with 8 bases that match TRBD2. Germline V CDR1 and CDR2: ENHRY, SYGVKD. The CDR3 is 17 residues long. The V segment lost 4 bases and the J segment 0 bases; nucleotides outside the gene matches: 9. The CDR3 reads CAISGSTSGASTDTQYF. In DNA, the CDR3 is TGTGCCATCAGTGGTTCTACTAGCGGTGCTAGCACAGATACGCAGTATTTT.

This clone was observed a handful of times. V and J are TRBV5-1 and TRBJ2-7; 8 bases line up with TRBD2. The V segment lost 4 bases and the J segment 4 bases; nucleotides outside the gene matches: 10. The CDR3 covers 15 residues. CDR1 is SGHRS, CDR2 YFSETQ, per germline. The DNA for the CDR3 is TGCGCCAGCAGCCCCCGAGGGAGCGGGAGTTACGAGCAGTACTTC. It translates to CASSPRGSGSYEQYF.

The sample holds one count of this clone. This chain uses TRBV6-5 with TRBJ2-1, with D possibly matching TRBD2 (6 bases). Deletions cut 6 bases from V and 0 bases from J, with 12 bases between. The CDR3 has 15 residues. Germline CDR1 is MNHEY and CDR2 is SVGAGI. CDR3: CASSREFSSYNEQFF. The CDR3 DNA is TGTGCCAGCAGCCGGGAGTTTAGCTCCTACAATGAGCAGTTCTTC.

V is TRBV9 and J is TRBJ2-1; 7 positions agree with TRBD1. The junction had 6 bases not matched to a gene; V was cut back by 2 bases and J by 4 bases. The germline gives CDR1 SGDLS, CDR2 YYNGEE. The CDR3 spans 15 residues. The CDR3 protein is CASSVQGQLYNEQFF. CDR3 sequence (DNA): TGTGCCAGCAGCGTGCAGGGACAGCTTTACAATGAGCAGTTCTTC.

The CDR3 bases are TGCGCCAGCAGCCAACAGATCCCGGGACAGGGGGCGAACACCGGGGAGCTGTTTTTT. Its translation is CASSQQIPGQGANTGELFF. The chain has TRBV4-1 and TRBJ2-2, with TRBD1 identical over 11 bases. The CDR3 contains 19 residues. The V gene's germline CDR1 is MGHRA and CDR2 YSYEKL. V gave up 2 bases and J gave up 0 bases; unmatched junction bases: 8.

This chain connects TRBV2 to TRBJ1-1; 9 nucleotides agree with TRBD1. CDR3 size: 16 residues. After removal of 4 bases from V and 0 bases from J, the junction contained 6 bases not matched to a gene. Germline CDR1 is SNHLY and CDR2 is FYNNEI. CDR3 loop: CASSGGTGRMNTEAFF. CDR3 sequence (DNA): TGTGCCAGCAGTGGTGGGACAGGGCGCATGAACACTGAAGCTTTCTTT.

The chain couples TRBV19 to TRBJ2-2; 8 bases agree with TRBD2. The CDR3 has 15 residues. The germline V gene encodes CDR1 LNHDA and CDR2 SQIVND (reference sequence). With V trimmed by 4 bases and J by 5 bases, 6 bases remained unmatched. CDR3 in amino acids: CASSRLAGGTGELFF. The CDR3 DNA sequence: TGTGCCAGTAGTAGGTTGGCGGGGGGAACCGGGGAGCTGTTTTTT.

The J gene is TRBJ1-1, the V gene TRBV19; 7 bases match TRBD1. CDR3 size: 15 residues. The germline V gene encodes CDR1 LNHDA and CDR2 SQIVND (reference sequence). With 3 bases clipped from V and 1 base from J, the junction kept 5 bases outside the gene matches. Here the CDR3 DNA reads TGTGCCAGTAGTATGGGACAGACCTGGAACACTGAAGCTTTCTTT. It is translated as CASSMGQTWNTEAFF.

Regarding this clone: Other DNA sequences in the sample encode the same CDR3. This chain links TRBV4-1 with TRBJ1-2, with a possible D match to TRBD1 (5 bases). Germline lookup yields CDR1 MGHRA and CDR2 YSYEKL. CDR3 length: 15 residues. Trimming pared 0 bases from V and 5 bases from J, leaving 13 bases between. CDR3 sequence reads: CASSQDPGGSYGYTF. The CDR3 DNA sequence: TGCGCCAGCAGCCAAGATCCGGGGGGGAGTTATGGCTACACCTTC.

V gene TRBV9 combines with J gene TRBJ1-4; D uncertain. V was pared by 0 bases and J by 6 bases, with 12 bases between. There are 15 residues in the CDR3. Germline V gene sequence: CDR1 SGDLS, CDR2 YYNGEE. CDR3 sequence: CASSVGPAEHEKLFF. The CDR3, as DNA: TGTGCCAGCAGCGTAGGGCCAGCGGAGCATGAAAAACTGTTTTTT.